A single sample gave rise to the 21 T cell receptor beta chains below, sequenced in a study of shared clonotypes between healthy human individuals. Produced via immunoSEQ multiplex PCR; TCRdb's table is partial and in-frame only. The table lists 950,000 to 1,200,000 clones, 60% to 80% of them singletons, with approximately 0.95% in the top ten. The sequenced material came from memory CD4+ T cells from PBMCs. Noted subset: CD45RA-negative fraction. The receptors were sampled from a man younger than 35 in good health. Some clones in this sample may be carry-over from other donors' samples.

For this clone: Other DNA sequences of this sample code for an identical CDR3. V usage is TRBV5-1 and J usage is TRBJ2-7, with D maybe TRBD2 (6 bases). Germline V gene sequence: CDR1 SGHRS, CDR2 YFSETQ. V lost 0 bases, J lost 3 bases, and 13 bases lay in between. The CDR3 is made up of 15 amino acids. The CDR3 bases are TGCGCCAGCAGCTTGGGGCCCGGGGGTAGCTACGAGCAGTACTTC. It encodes CASSLGPGGSYEQYF.

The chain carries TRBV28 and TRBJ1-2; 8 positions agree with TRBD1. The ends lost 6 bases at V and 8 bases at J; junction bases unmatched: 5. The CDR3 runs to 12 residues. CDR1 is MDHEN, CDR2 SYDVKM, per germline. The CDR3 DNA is TGTGCCAGCAGCCCAACAGGGGGGGGCTACACCTTC. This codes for CASSPTGGGYTF.

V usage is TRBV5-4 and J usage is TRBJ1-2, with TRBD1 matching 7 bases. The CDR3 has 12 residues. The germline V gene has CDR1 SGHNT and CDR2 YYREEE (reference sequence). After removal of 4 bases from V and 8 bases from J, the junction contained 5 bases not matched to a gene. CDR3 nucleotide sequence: TGTGCCAGCAGCATCCAGGGACAGGGCTACACCTTC. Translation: CASSIQGQGYTF.

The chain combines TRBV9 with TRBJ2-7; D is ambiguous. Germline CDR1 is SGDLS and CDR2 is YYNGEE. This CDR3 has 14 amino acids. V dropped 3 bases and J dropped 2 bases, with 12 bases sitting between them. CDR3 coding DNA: TGTGCCAGCAGCGCAACGGGTTTTACCTACGAGCAGTACTTC. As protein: CASSATGFTYEQYF. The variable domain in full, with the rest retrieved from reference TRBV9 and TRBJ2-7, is DSGVTQTPKHLITATGQRVTLRCSPRSGDLSVYWYQQSLDQGLQFLIQYYNGEERAKGNILERFSAQQFPDLHSELNLSSLELGDSALYFCASSATGFTYEQYFGPGTRLTVT.

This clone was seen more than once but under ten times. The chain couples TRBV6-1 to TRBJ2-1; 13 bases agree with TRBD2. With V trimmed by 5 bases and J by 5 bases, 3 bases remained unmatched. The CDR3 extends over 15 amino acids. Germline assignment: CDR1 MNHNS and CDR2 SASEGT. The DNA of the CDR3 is TGTGCCAGCAGTCCGGGACTAGCGGGGCACAATGAGCAGTTCTTC. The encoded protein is CASSPGLAGHNEQFF.

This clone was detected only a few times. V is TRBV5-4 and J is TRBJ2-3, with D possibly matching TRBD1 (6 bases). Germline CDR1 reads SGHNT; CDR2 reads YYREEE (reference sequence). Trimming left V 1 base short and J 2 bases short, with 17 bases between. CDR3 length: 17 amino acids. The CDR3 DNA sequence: TGTGCCAGCAGCTTGCCGGGTTTGGGGACACCCACAGATACGCAGTATTTT. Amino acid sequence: CASSLPGLGTPTDTQYF.

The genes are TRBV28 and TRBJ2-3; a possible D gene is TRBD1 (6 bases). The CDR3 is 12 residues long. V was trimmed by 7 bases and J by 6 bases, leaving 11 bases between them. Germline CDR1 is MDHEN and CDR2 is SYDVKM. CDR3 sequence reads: CASNRAADTQYF. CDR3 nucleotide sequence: TGTGCCAGCAACAGGGCAGCTGATACGCAGTATTTT.

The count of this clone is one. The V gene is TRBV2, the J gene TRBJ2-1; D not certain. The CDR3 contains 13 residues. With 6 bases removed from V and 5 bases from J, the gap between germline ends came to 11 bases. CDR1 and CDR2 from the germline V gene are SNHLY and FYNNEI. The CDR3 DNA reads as TGTGCCAGCAGCCCAAGGTCCAACAATGAGCAGTTCTTC. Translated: CASSPRSNNEQFF.

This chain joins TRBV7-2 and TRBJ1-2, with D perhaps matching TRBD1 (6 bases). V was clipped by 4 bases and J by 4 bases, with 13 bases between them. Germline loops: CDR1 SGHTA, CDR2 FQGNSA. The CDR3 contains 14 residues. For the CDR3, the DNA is TGTGCCAGCAGCTCACAGGGATTACGCTATGGCTACACCTTC. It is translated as CASSSQGLRYGYTF.

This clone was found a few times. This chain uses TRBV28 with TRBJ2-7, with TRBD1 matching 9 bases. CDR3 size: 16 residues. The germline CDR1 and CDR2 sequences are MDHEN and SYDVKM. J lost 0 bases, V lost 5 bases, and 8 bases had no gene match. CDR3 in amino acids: CASSGQGMGGSYEQYF. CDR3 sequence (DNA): TGTGCCAGCAGTGGACAGGGGATGGGTGGCTCCTACGAGCAGTACTTC.

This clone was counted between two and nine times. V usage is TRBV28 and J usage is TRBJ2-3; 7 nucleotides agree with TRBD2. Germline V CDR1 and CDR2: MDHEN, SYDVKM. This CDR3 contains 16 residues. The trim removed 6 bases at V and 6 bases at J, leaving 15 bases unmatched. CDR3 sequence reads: CASRDSGEGLGDTQYF. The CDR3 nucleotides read TGTGCCAGCAGGGATTCGGGGGAGGGCCTCGGGGATACGCAGTATTTT.

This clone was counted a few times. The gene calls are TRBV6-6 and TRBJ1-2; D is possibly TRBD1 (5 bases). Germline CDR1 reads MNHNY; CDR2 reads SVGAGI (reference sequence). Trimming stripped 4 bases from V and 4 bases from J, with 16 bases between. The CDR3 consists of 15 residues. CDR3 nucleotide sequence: TGTGCCAGCAGTTCACCCACGACAGAAGTCTATGGCTACACCTTC. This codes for CASSSPTTEVYGYTF.

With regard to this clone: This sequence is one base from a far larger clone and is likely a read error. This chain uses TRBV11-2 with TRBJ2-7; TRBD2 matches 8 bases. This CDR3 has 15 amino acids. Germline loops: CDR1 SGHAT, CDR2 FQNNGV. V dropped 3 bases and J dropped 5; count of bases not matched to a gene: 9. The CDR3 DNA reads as TGTGCCAGCAGCTTTCATACCGGGACTAGGAACGAGCAGTACTTC. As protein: CASSFHTGTRNEQYF. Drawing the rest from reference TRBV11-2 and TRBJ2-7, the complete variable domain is EAGVAQSPRYKIIEKRQSVAFWCNPISGHATLYWYQQILGQGPKLLIQFQNNGVVDDSQLPKDRFSAERLKGVDSTLKIQPAKLEDSAVYLCASSFHTGTRNEQYFGPGTRLTVT.

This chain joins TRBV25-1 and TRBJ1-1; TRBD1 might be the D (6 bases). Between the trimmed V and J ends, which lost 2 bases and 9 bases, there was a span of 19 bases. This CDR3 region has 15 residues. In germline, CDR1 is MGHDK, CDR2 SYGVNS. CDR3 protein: CASSEPTGRGRKAFF. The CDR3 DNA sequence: TGTGCCAGCAGTGAACCAACAGGGAGGGGAAGGAAAGCTTTCTTT.

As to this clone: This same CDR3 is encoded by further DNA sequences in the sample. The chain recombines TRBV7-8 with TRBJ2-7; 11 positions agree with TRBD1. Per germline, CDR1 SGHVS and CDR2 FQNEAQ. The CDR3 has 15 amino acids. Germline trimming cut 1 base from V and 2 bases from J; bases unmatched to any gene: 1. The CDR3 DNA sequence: TGTGCCAGCAGCTTAGGGACAGGGGGCGCCTACGAGCAGTACTTC. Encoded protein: CASSLGTGGAYEQYF.

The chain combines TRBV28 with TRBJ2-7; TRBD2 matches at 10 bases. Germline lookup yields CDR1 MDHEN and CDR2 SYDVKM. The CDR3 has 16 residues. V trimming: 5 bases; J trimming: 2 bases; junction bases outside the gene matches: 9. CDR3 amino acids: CASSGPGLALPYEQYF. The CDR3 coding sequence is TGTGCCAGCAGTGGGCCGGGACTAGCGCTACCCTACGAGCAGTACTTC.

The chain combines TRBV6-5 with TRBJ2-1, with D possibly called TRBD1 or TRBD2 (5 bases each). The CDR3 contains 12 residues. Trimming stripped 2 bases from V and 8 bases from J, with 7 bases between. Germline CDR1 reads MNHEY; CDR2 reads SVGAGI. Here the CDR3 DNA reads TGTGCCAGCAGTTACGGGACGGATGAGCAGTTCTTC. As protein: CASSYGTDEQFF.

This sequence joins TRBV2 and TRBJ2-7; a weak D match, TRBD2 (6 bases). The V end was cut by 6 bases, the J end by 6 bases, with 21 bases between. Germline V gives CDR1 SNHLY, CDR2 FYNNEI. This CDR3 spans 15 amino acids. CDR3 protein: CASRRLVGGPFEQYF. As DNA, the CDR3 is TGTGCCAGCAGAAGACTAGTCGGGGGTCCGTTCGAGCAGTACTTC.

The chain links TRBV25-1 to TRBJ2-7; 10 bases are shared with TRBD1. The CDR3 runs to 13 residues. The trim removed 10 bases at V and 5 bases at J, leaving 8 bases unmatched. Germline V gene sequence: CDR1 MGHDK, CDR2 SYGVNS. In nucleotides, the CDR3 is TGTGCCACCCGACAGGGGGCAATCGACGAGCAGTACTTC. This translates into CATRQGAIDEQYF.

The CDR3 DNA reads as TGTGCCAGCAAGTCCGGGACAGGGCATGAAAAACTGTTTTTT. It specifies CASKSGTGHEKLFF. The chain combines TRBV6-1 with TRBJ1-4; TRBD1 aligns across 9 bases. Germline V gene data show CDR1 as MNHNS and CDR2 as SASEGT. The V and J ends lost 7 bases and 6 bases, in that order; junction bases with no gene match: 6. The CDR3 length is 14 residues.

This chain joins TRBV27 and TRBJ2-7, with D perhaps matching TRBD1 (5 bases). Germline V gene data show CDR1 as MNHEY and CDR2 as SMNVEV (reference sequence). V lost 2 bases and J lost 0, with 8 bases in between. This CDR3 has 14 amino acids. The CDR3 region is CASSLKQASYEQYF. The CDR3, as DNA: TGTGCCAGCAGTTTAAAACAGGCCTCCTACGAGCAGTACTTC.